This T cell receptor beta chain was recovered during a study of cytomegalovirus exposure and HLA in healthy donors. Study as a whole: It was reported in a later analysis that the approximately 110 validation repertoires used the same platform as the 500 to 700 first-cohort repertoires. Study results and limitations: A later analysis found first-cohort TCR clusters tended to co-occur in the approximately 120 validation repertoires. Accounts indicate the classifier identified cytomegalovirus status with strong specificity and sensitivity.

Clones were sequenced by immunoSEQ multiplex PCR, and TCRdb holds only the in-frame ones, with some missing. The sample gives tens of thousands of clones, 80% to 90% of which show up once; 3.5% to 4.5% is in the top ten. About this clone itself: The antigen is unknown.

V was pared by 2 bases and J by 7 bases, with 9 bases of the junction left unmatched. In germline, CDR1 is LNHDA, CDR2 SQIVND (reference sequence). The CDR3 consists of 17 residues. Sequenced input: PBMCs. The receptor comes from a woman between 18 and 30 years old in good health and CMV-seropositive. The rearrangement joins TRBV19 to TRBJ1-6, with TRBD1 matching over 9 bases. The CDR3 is CASSINSGTGFNSPLHF. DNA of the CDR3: TGTGCCAGTAGTATAAATTCCGGGACAGGGTTCAATTCACCCCTCCACTTT.